The 19 T cell receptor beta chains reported below all come from one sample, sequenced in a study of cytomegalovirus exposure and HLA in healthy donors. Primers: 60 Vbeta forward and 13 Jbeta reverse. The repertoire was sequenced with immunoSEQ multiplex PCR; TCRdb's copy has only in-frame clones and lacks some. This table holds around 210,000 clones, roughly 83% found once. The sample was PBMCs. These receptor sequences come from a male donor in good health and CMV-seropositive.

This chain uses TRBV7-5 with TRBJ2-3; the D call TRBD2 from the table was never checked on the DNA. TRBV7-5 is a pseudogene locus. The CDR3 is made up of 17 amino acids. CDR3 sequence: CVRSLRTSGGNTDTQYF. Here the CDR3 DNA reads TGTGTCAGAAGCTTAAGGACTAGCGGGGGTAACACAGATACGCAGTATTTT.

The chain combines TRBV18 with TRBJ1-1, with a possible D match to TRBD1 (5 bases). The CDR3 is 14 residues long. V was clipped by 2 bases and J by 1 base, with 8 bases between them. In germline, CDR1 is KGHSH, CDR2 LQKENI. CDR3 residues: CASSPGASNTEAFF. The CDR3 coding sequence is TGTGCCAGCTCACCAGGGGCATCGAACACTGAAGCTTTCTTT. The whole variable domain, remainder taken from reference TRBV18 and TRBJ1-1, is NAGVMQNPRHLVRRRGQEARLRCSPMKGHSHVYWYRQLPEEGLKFMVYLQKENIIDESGMPKERFSAEFPKEGPSILRIQQVVRGDSAAYFCASSPGASNTEAFFGQGTRLTVV.

The V gene is TRBV5-3, the J gene TRBJ2-5; D possibly corresponds to TRBD1 (6 bases). Being an ORF, TRBV5-3 has a function that is uncertain. Trimming left V 8 bases short and J 0 bases short, with 17 bases between. This CDR3 is built from 15 residues. CDR3 region: CASSLGQTNQETQYF. CDR3 coding DNA: TGTGCCAGCAGCCTAGGACAGACGAACCAAGAGACCCAGTACTTC.

Only a few counts were recorded for this clone. The chain carries TRBV6-1 and TRBJ2-5; D is possibly TRBD1 (6 bases). V was trimmed by 6 bases and J by 4 bases, leaving 9 bases between them. CDR3 length equals 12 residues. CDR1 MNHNS and CDR2 SASEGT come from the germline V gene. The CDR3 DNA reads as TGTGCCAGCAGCCCGACAGGAGAGACCCAGTACTTC. Amino acids: CASSPTGETQYF.

The rearrangement uses TRBV4-3 and TRBJ2-7; D remains unclear. V dropped 0 bases and J dropped 3 bases, with 6 bases sitting between them. This CDR3 has 13 residues. CDR1 is LGHNA and CDR2 is YSLEER in the germline V gene. The CDR3 reads CASSQELSYEQYF. The CDR3 region has the DNA TGCGCCAGCAGCCAAGAGCTAAGCTACGAGCAGTACTTC.

The chain carries TRBV11-2 and TRBJ2-4; D perhaps matches TRBD2 (5 bases). V lost 5 bases and J 6 bases, leaving 11 bases between the germline ends. Germline assignment: CDR1 SGHAT and CDR2 FQNNGV. The CDR3 sequence is 13 residues long. In DNA, the CDR3 is TGTGCCAGCAGCCCCGGGGTTGCAAACATTCAGTACTTC. Translation: CASSPGVANIQYF.

The CDR3 reads CASSPGLYGYTF. The DNA for the CDR3 is TGTGCCAGCAGCCCGGGACTGTATGGCTACACCTTC. The chain uses TRBV7-2 and TRBJ1-2, with D perhaps TRBD1 (5 bases). CDR1 and CDR2 from the germline V gene are SGHTA and FQGNSA. The CDR3 runs to 12 residues. The V end lost 5 bases, the J end lost 5 bases, and 9 bases lay between the germline ends. The full variable domain, its missing parts supplied by reference TRBV7-2 and TRBJ1-2, is GAGVSQSPSNKVTEKGKDVELRCDPISGHTALYWYRQSLGQGLEFLIYFQGNSAPDKSGLPSDRFSAERTGGSVSTLTIQRTQQEDSAVYLCASSPGLYGYTFGSGTRLTVV.

This clone was recorded once. The chain carries TRBV6-4 and TRBJ1-4; 9 positions match TRBD1. CDR1 MRHNA and CDR2 SNTAGT come from the germline V gene. The CDR3 has 16 residues. The V gene end was trimmed by 4 bases and the J gene end by 3 bases; junction bases not matched to a gene: 6. CDR3 amino acids: CASSGDRVPANEKLFF. Written as DNA, the CDR3 is TGTGCCAGCAGTGGGGACAGGGTCCCAGCTAATGAAAAACTGTTTTTT.

The chain is built from TRBV18 and TRBJ2-3; TRBD2 agrees at 9 bases. Trimming took 2 bases from V and 2 from J; bases not matched to a gene: 5. The CDR3 totals 16 residues. Germline V lookup: CDR1 KGHSH, CDR2 LQKENI. Written as DNA, the CDR3 is TGTGCCAGCTCACCATCCAGCGGGGGGAACACAGATACGCAGTATTTT. Encoded protein: CASSPSSGGNTDTQYF.

J is TRBJ1-6 and V is TRBV14; tentative D call: TRBD1 (6 bases). The V gene's germline CDR1 is SGHDN and CDR2 FVKESK. V dropped 4 bases and J dropped 10 bases, with 11 bases sitting between them. The CDR3 runs to 13 residues. The CDR3 DNA reads TGTGCCAGCAGCCCCCGGACAGAATCACCCCTCCACTTT. It specifies CASSPRTESPLHF.

V gene TRBV19 combines with J gene TRBJ1-2; unclear D gene. The CDR3 length is 11 residues. V was trimmed by 4 bases and J by 5 bases, leaving 5 bases between them. In germline, CDR1 is LNHDA, CDR2 SQIVND (reference sequence). The CDR3 protein is CASSTPYGYTF. In DNA form, the CDR3 reads TGTGCCAGTAGTACCCCTTATGGCTACACCTTC.

This sequence joins TRBV5-1 and TRBJ2-7, with TRBD1 matching over 11 bases. CDR1 SGHRS and CDR2 YFSETQ come from the germline V gene. The CDR3 runs to 18 residues. Unmatched junction bases numbered 13, after V lost 3 bases and J lost 2 bases. Written as DNA, the CDR3 is TGCGCCAGCAGCTCAACCTGGGACAGGGGGTTCCAAACCTACGAGCAGTACTTC. This codes for CASSSTWDRGFQTYEQYF.

This clone was seen a handful of times. The chain joins TRBV27 to TRBJ2-7; 7 bases agree with TRBD1. Losses at the gene ends were 3 bases for V and 0 bases for J; bases not matched to a gene: 5. Germline-derived CDR1 and CDR2 are MNHEY and SMNVEV (reference sequence). The CDR3 has 15 residues. The CDR3 region is CASSLRQGSSYEQYF. The CDR3 DNA follows: TGTGCCAGCAGTTTGCGACAGGGAAGCTCCTACGAGCAGTACTTC.

This sequence joins TRBV6-5 and TRBJ2-7; TRBD1 aligns across 10 bases. This CDR3 region has 12 residues. Germline CDR1 reads MNHEY; CDR2 reads SVGAGI. The V segment lost 2 bases and the J segment 13 bases; nucleotides outside the gene matches: 5. The CDR3 loop is CASSYAGTGEYF. In DNA form, the CDR3 reads TGTGCCAGCAGTTACGCGGGGACAGGGGAATACTTC.

This chain joins TRBV4-1 and TRBJ2-1, with a weak D call TRBD1 (6 bases). Germline CDR1 is MGHRA and CDR2 is YSYEKL. Trimming cost V 0 bases and J 3 bases, with 6 bases left between them. CDR3 length: 14 residues. CDR3 sequence reads: CASSQEGGYNEQFF. The CDR3 DNA is TGCGCCAGCAGCCAAGAAGGGGGCTACAATGAGCAGTTCTTC.

The chain recombines TRBV5-1 with TRBJ1-6; D ambiguous. Germline V gene lookup returns CDR1 SGHRS and CDR2 YFSETQ. CDR3 length: 16 amino acids. V was shortened by 0 bases and J by 7 bases, with 14 bases between the two germline ends. The CDR3 bases are TGCGCCAGCAGCTTGGATGGCACCTTAATAAATTCACCCCTCCACTTT. This encodes CASSLDGTLINSPLHF.

The V and J genes are TRBV30 and TRBJ1-2; no firm D call. Germline V gene lookup returns CDR1 GTSNPN and CDR2 SVGIG (reference sequence). The CDR3 is 16 residues long. The V and J ends lost 1 base and 2 bases respectively, with 17 bases between them. The CDR3 loop reads CAWSAHLPRANYGYTF. The CDR3 nucleotides read TGTGCCTGGAGTGCGCACCTCCCGAGGGCGAACTATGGCTACACCTTC.

The V call is TRBV5-4, the J call TRBJ1-2; 11 bases fit TRBD1. Germline-derived CDR1 and CDR2 are SGHNT and YYREEE (reference sequence). The CDR3 has 14 residues. J gave up 6 bases and V 3 bases, and 4 bases lay outside the gene matches. In nucleotides, the CDR3 is TGTGCCAGCAGCTGGGGACAGGGGGTCGATGGCTACACCTTC. Residues: CASSWGQGVDGYTF.

The rearrangement uses TRBV4-1 and TRBJ2-5, with 9 nucleotides matching TRBD1. CDR3 length: 17 amino acids. The germline CDR1 and CDR2 sequences are MGHRA and YSYEKL. V lost 0 bases and J lost 2; bases outside the gene matches: 7. The CDR3 DNA sequence: TGCGCCAGCAGCCAAGAGGGTCGGGACAGGGCACAAGAGACCCAGTACTTC. This translates into CASSQEGRDRAQETQYF.